This T cell receptor (beta chain) derives from a study of T-cell memory formation after mild COVID-19. Study background: TCR clusters largely stayed donor specific.

The study's findings and limits: Clones shrinking from day 15 to 85 showed even CD4/CD8 mixes; later expanders tilted CD4+. Researchers found some responding clones in pre-infection memory, a sign that cross-reactive memory joined.

In its sample, this clonotype was seen a few times. Its antigen is as yet unknown. Using constant-segment primers, 5'RACE produced TCR alpha and TCR beta cDNA libraries carrying sample barcodes and UMIs. Each CDR3 protein gets one entry after TCRdb re-called the 5' RACE reads with MiXCR. The table has about 470,000 distinct CDR3 sequences, more than 20% seen once. Germline values: CDR1 KGHDR, CDR2 SFDVKD. Trimming took off 3 bases at V and 0 bases at J, with 1 base between the two ends. The CDR3 length is 13 residues. The chain uses TRBV24-1 and TRBJ2-2; unclear D gene. The receptor was derived from an adult woman who had mild COVID-19 (a few samples of this study predate the infection). Cell type and time point are not known. What was sequenced was PBMCs or a T cell subset sorted from them (not recorded which). The CDR3 region has the DNA TGTGCCACCAGTGATCCGAACACCGGGGAGCTGTTTTTT. Amino acid sequence: CATSDPNTGELFF.